This T cell receptor beta chain was observed in a study of response to subunit inactivated influenza vaccine. The CDR3 totals 16 residues. The J segment lost 3 bases and the V segment lost 4 bases, leaving 8 bases of the junction unmatched. A single record per CDR3 protein comes from TCRdb applying MiXCR to the RT-PCR reads. The sample has more than 500,000 distinct CDR3 sequences, about 11% seen once. The same sample was also used in a study of T cells expressing NK-cell markers. That investigation notes: The TCR beta cDNA came from 5'RACE template switching with UMIs. Dominant NKG2C+ clonotypes accounted for roughly 1.0-8% of CD8+ T cells in six or seven donors.

The sequences come from PBMCs from blood, collected on the day of vaccination. The source is a man over 45 who received an inactivated influenza vaccine. This rearrangement joins TRBV12-3 or TRBV12-4 to TRBJ2-5; 10 bases match TRBD1. The CDR3 here is CASSSGTGAKKETQYF. CDR3 sequence (DNA): TGTGCCAGCAGTTCCGGGACAGGGGCTAAGAAAGAGACCCAGTACTTC.